Below are 23 T cell receptor beta chains sequenced from a single sample in a study of identical twins (TCRdb year 2016). The method was 5' RACE. The sample was run on an Illumina HiSeq 2000. TCRdb redid the processing of the public reads, applying fastp at Q25 and MiXCR, and retained in-frame beta chains. Rows with a matching CDR3 protein are joined into one entry that keeps the most common DNA and genes. The sample yields 300,000 to 400,000 distinct CDR3 sequences; roughly 12% were counted once. In total, the top ten clones hold around 7.2% of the sample. The data were also submitted as part of a second study, on yellow fever vaccine responses in identical twins.

What was sequenced was CD8+ T cells sorted from blood. The source is a woman younger than 30 in good health.

There are a few counts of this clonotype. The chain carries TRBV7-8 and TRBJ2-7; weak D call: TRBD2 (6 bases). There are 14 residues in the CDR3. The germline CDR1 and CDR2 sequences are SGHVS and FQNEAQ. Trimming left V 5 bases short and J 4 bases short, with 15 bases between. CDR3 coding DNA: TGTGCCAGCAGCACACCGCGGGGAAAGTACGAGCAGTACTTC. Its protein product is CASSTPRGKYEQYF.

This clonotype came up a few times. This sequence joins TRBV6-5 and TRBJ1-2, with 7 bases that match TRBD1. The V segment lost 2 bases and the J segment 6 bases; nucleotides outside the gene matches: 12. This CDR3 spans 16 amino acids. CDR1 and CDR2 from the germline V gene are MNHEY and SVGAGI. The CDR3: CASSYQIDRDVDGYTF. CDR3 coding DNA: TGTGCCAGCAGTTACCAAATCGACAGGGATGTGGATGGCTACACCTTC.

This clonotype was counted at least ten times. The V and J genes are TRBV12-3 or TRBV12-4 and TRBJ1-1, with D possibly being TRBD1 (6 bases). The CDR3 is 16 amino acids. Trimming shortened V by 3 bases and J by 6 bases, and 20 bases separated the two germline ends. The DNA of the CDR3 is TGTGCCAGCAGTTTTAGGCCCGGGGGGGCTGGAGCTGAAGCTTTCTTT. It specifies CASSFRPGGAGAEAFF.

This clonotype was counted many times. This chain joins TRBV7-9 and TRBJ2-7, with TRBD2 matching over 12 bases. The junction had 3 bases not matched to a gene; V was cut back by 4 bases and J by 2 bases. The germline V gene has CDR1 SEHNR and CDR2 FQNEAQ (reference sequence). The CDR3 length is 15 residues. CDR3 in amino acids: CASSSASGRAYEQYF. CDR3 bases: TGTGCCAGCAGCTCCGCTAGCGGGAGGGCCTACGAGCAGTACTTC.

This chain connects TRBV12-5 to TRBJ2-3, with D possibly matching TRBD1 (7 bases). The CDR3 consists of 16 residues. Germline-derived CDR1 and CDR2 are LGHNT and FRNRAP. The V end lost 5 bases, the J end lost 2 bases, and 17 bases lay between the germline ends. The CDR3 bases are TGTGCTAGTGGTCCCTGGATCAGGGGGGACACAGATACGCAGTATTTT. This codes for CASGPWIRGDTDTQYF.

This clonotype was detected only a few times. The chain employs TRBV4-1 and TRBJ1-3; D is possibly TRBD1 (5 bases). The CDR3 totals 15 residues. The V and J ends lost 1 base and 0 bases respectively, with 7 bases between them. Germline V gives CDR1 MGHRA, CDR2 YSYEKL. The CDR3 region is CASSQGQNSGNTIYF. CDR3 coding DNA: TGCGCCAGCAGCCAAGGACAGAACTCTGGAAACACCATATATTTT.

The chain links TRBV7-9 to TRBJ2-3; D is unresolved. Germline loops: CDR1 SEHNR, CDR2 FQNEAQ (reference sequence). V gave up 5 bases and J gave up 1 base, with 13 bases separating them. The CDR3 extends over 15 amino acids. This CDR3 is CASSPTGPGTDTQYF. The CDR3 nucleotides are TGTGCCAGCAGCCCGACTGGCCCTGGCACAGATACGCAGTATTTT.

This clonotype was seen many times. This chain connects TRBV7-2 to TRBJ2-3; a possible D gene is TRBD1 (6 bases). The CDR3 loop spans 17 amino acids. Per the germline V gene, CDR1 is SGHTA and CDR2 is FQGNSA. V lost 2 bases to trimming and J lost 0 bases, with 15 bases between them. The chain's CDR3 is CASSLLFSDRSTDTQYF. CDR3 in DNA: TGTGCCAGCAGCTTACTGTTTTCGGACAGAAGCACAGATACGCAGTATTTT.

This chain connects TRBV27 to TRBJ1-5, with 7 bases fitting TRBD1. The CDR3 extends over 14 amino acids. Germline V gene lookup returns CDR1 MNHEY and CDR2 SMNVEV (reference sequence). Trimming took 5 bases from V and 2 from J; bases not matched to a gene: 3. The CDR3 DNA reads as TGTGCCAGCAGTGCCGGACAGGGCAATCAGCCCCAGCATTTT. Amino acid sequence: CASSAGQGNQPQHF.

This clonotype was seen at least ten times. The chain couples TRBV6-5 to TRBJ1-2; D uncertain. This CDR3 region has 14 residues. The germline V gene has CDR1 MNHEY and CDR2 SVGAGI. The germline V and J ends were trimmed by 0 bases and 3 bases, with 8 bases remaining between them. The CDR3 protein is CASSYSNFYYGYTF. DNA of the CDR3: TGTGCCAGCAGTTACTCGAACTTCTACTATGGCTACACCTTC.

In its sample, this clonotype was seen a few times. The V call is TRBV4-1, the J call TRBJ1-2; D unclear. The CDR3 totals 15 residues. With 5 bases removed from V and 0 bases from J, the gap between germline ends came to 13 bases. CDR1 is MGHRA and CDR2 is YSYEKL in the germline V gene. The CDR3 loop is CASSYFGEANYGYTF. CDR3 sequence (DNA): TGCGCCAGCAGCTACTTTGGAGAGGCTAACTATGGCTACACCTTC.

This clonotype has more than one count but fewer than ten. V is TRBV7-9 and J is TRBJ2-2; TRBD2 agrees at 7 bases. Germline CDR1 SEHNR, CDR2 FQNEAQ (reference sequence). The V and J ends lost 2 bases and 4 bases, in that order; junction bases with no gene match: 7. The CDR3 is 16 residues long. The CDR3 loop is CASSLTKRDLTGELFF. As DNA, the CDR3 is TGTGCCAGCAGCTTAACAAAGCGGGACCTCACCGGGGAGCTGTTTTTT.

This clonotype was found a few times. V usage is TRBV20-1 and J usage is TRBJ2-7, with TRBD2 matching 13 bases. V shed 5 bases, J shed 4 bases, and the junction held 5 bases outside the gene matches. CDR1 is DFQATT, CDR2 SNEGSKA, per germline (reference sequence). There are 14 residues in the CDR3. The DNA for the CDR3 is TGCAGTGCTTCCCGGACTAGCGGGAGTTACGAGCAGTACTTC. This gives the protein CSASRTSGSYEQYF.

The chain has TRBV12-3 or TRBV12-4 and TRBJ1-2; D is perhaps TRBD1 (6 bases). V dropped 5 bases and J dropped 6 bases, with 13 bases sitting between them. The length of the CDR3 is 13 residues. This CDR3 reads CASSGGQGHGYTF. The CDR3 DNA follows: TGTGCCAGCAGTGGGGGGCAGGGCCATGGCTACACCTTC.

This clonotype was seen only a few times. V and J are TRBV6-2 or TRBV6-3 and TRBJ1-1; D unclear. Germline assignment: CDR1 MNHEY and CDR2 SVGEGT. The V end lost 4 bases, the J end lost 7 bases, and 10 bases lay between the germline ends. The CDR3 totals 12 residues. The CDR3 loop is CASSFFRDEAFF. For the CDR3, the DNA is TGTGCCAGCAGTTTCTTCCGCGATGAAGCTTTCTTT.

This rearrangement joins TRBV20-1 to TRBJ1-1; possible D gene TRBD1, 6 bases. The length of the CDR3 is 16 residues. CDR1 and CDR2 from the germline V gene are DFQATT and SNEGSKA (reference sequence). The germline V and J ends were trimmed by 8 bases and 7 bases, with 29 bases remaining between them. In nucleotides, the CDR3 is TGCAGTACCTACACCACAGGGAAGTTGTTCGGGGATGAAGCTTTCTTT. It is translated as CSTYTTGKLFGDEAFF.

The chain joins TRBV6-2 or TRBV6-3 to TRBJ2-7; a weak D match, TRBD2 (6 bases). Trimming took off 3 bases at V and 3 bases at J, with 9 bases between the two ends. Germline CDR1 MNHEY, CDR2 SVGEGT. This CDR3 is built from 13 residues. In DNA form, the CDR3 reads TGTGCCAGCAGTTATAGCGGAAACTACGAGCAGTACTTC. Residues: CASSYSGNYEQYF.

The DNA for the CDR3 is TGTGCCAGCAGCTTCCCCTGGTCTAGCGGCTCCGAGCAGTACTTC. As protein: CASSFPWSSGSEQYF. This rearrangement joins TRBV7-9 to TRBJ2-7, with 7 bases aligning to TRBD2. V gave up 3 bases and J gave up 6 bases; unmatched junction bases: 11. From germline, CDR1 is SEHNR and CDR2 FQNEAQ (reference sequence). The CDR3 is 15 amino acids.

This clonotype was seen a few times. The chain uses TRBV12-3 or TRBV12-4 and TRBJ2-3, with TRBD2 matching over 7 bases. CDR3 length equals 12 residues. Trimming took 8 bases from V and 4 from J; bases not matched to a gene: 3. CDR3 loop: CASCSGADTQYF. Here the CDR3 DNA reads TGTGCCAGCTGCAGCGGGGCAGATACGCAGTATTTT.

This clonotype was counted a few times. The chain has TRBV5-1 and TRBJ1-2, with D possibly being TRBD1 (5 bases). Per the germline V gene, CDR1 is SGHRS and CDR2 is YFSETQ. The germline V and J ends were trimmed by 2 bases and 4 bases, with 12 bases remaining between them. The CDR3 is 14 residues long. CDR3 coding DNA: TGCGCCAGCAGCTTTTCCAGGGAGACCTATGGCTACACCTTC. Protein sequence: CASSFSRETYGYTF.

V and J are TRBV4-2 and TRBJ1-4, with TRBD1 matching 11 bases. CDR1 and CDR2 from the germline V gene are LGHNA and YNFKEQ. J was trimmed by 4 bases and V by 0 bases; bases with no gene match: 7. This CDR3 contains 18 residues. CDR3 coding DNA: TGTGCCAGCAGCCAAGATGGGGACAGGGGGGCTCGTAATGAAAAACTGTTTTTT. Its translation: CASSQDGDRGARNEKLFF.

This clonotype was detected a few times. The genes are TRBV7-9 and TRBJ2-5; D gene unclear. Germline CDR1 is SEHNR and CDR2 is FQNEAQ (reference sequence). V lost 4 bases and J lost 4, with 7 bases in between. The CDR3 length is 12 residues. CDR3 nucleotide sequence: TGTGCCAGCAGCTCTCCTTTAGAGACCCAGTACTTC. This translates into CASSSPLETQYF. Drawing the rest from reference TRBV7-9 and TRBJ2-5, the complete variable domain is DTGVSQNPRHKITKRGQNVTFRCDPISEHNRLYWYRQTLGQGPEFLTYFQNEAQLEKSRLLSDRFSAERPKGSFSTLEIQRTEQGDSAMYLCASSSPLETQYFGPGTRLLVL.

This clonotype turned up a few times. The chain is built from TRBV15 and TRBJ1-1, with unresolved D. CDR3 length equals 15 residues. The V gene's germline CDR1 is LNHNV and CDR2 YYDKDF (reference sequence). The V gene lost 1 base and the J gene lost 0 bases, with 9 bases spanning the gap. CDR3 coding DNA: TGTGCCACCAGCAGAGTCGCCGACCTGAACACTGAAGCTTTCTTT. This codes for CATSRVADLNTEAFF.